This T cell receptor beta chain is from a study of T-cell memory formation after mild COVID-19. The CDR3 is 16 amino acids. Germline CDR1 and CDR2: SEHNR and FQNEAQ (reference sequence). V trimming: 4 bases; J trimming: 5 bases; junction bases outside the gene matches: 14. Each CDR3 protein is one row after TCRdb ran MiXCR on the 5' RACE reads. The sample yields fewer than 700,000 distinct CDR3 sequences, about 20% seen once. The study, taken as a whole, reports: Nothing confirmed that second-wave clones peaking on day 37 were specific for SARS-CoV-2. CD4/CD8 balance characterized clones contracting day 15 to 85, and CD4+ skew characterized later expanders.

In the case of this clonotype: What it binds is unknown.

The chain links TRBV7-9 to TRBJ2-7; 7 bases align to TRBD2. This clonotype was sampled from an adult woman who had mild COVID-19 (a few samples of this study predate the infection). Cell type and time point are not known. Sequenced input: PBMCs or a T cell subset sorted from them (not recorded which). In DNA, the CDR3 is TGTGCCAGCAGCTATAGCCTCTTGGCGGGAGCTAACGAGCAGTACTTC. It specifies CASSYSLLAGANEQYF.